These T cell receptor beta chains were read from a single sample in a study of cytomegalovirus exposure and HLA in healthy donors. Assay: immunoSEQ multiplex PCR; the TCRdb copy retains only in-frame clones and omits some. Of over 150,000 clones listed, around four fifths are singletons. Specimen: PBMCs. The source of these receptors is a male donor in good health and CMV-seropositive. The CDR3 runs from the conserved cysteine through the conserved F or W. Fields, in order: J gene, D gene, clone size, V gene, CDR3 DNA, CDR3 protein. A D gene is named only where the DNA matches it firmly. The size field is filled for only some rows; it gives once, few, many or a size class.

TRBJ2-6 | TRBD1 | . | TRBV9 | TGTGCCAGCAGCGCCCGGGACAGGGAACCATCTGGGGCCAACGTCCTGACTTTC | CASSARDREPSGANVLTF
TRBJ2-1 | . | once | TRBV4-2 | TGTGCCAGCAGCCAAGAGAGGGTAACCTACAATGAGCAGTTCTTC | CASSQERVTYNEQFF
TRBJ2-3 | . | few | TRBV6-6 | TGTGCCAGCAAATTAGACAGGCCCACAGATACGCAGTATTTT | CASKLDRPTDTQYF
TRBJ2-1 | TRBD2 | . | TRBV4-3 | TGCGCCAGCAGCCAAGATTGGGACCCCAGCGGGGGGGCCCAGTCCTACAATGAGCAGTTCTTC | CASSQDWDPSGGAQSYNEQFF
TRBJ1-1 | TRBD1 | once | TRBV19 | TGTGCCAGTAGTCCCCAGGGGGCTGGCACTGAAGCTTTCTTT | CASSPQGAGTEAFF
TRBJ2-2 | TRBD2 | . | TRBV2 | TGTGCCAGCACCCCCGCGGGGGTTGGGTCCGGGGAGCTGTTTTTT | CASTPAGVGSGELFF
TRBJ1-1 | . | . | TRBV6-5 | TGTGCCAGCAGCCCTGGGGGAGGGTTAACTGAAGCTTTCTTT | CASSPGGGLTEAFF
TRBJ1-1 | . | . | TRBV14 | TGTGCCAGCAGTCGAAGCCTGAACACTGAAGCTTTCTTT | CASSRSLNTEAFF
TRBJ1-2 | TRBD1 | once | TRBV2 | TGTGCCAGCAGGGCGGACAGGGAGTATGGCTACACCTTC | CASRADREYGYTF
TRBJ1-5 | . | . | TRBV30 | TGTGCCTGGAGAGACAGTGTAAGCAATCAGCCCCAGCATTTT | CAWRDSVSNQPQHF
TRBJ2-7 | TRBD1 | . | TRBV10-2 | TGCGCCAGCACCGTCCGACAGGGGGCTCGGTACGAGCAGTACTTC | CASTVRQGARYEQYF
TRBJ2-2 | TRBD2 | . | TRBV27 | TGTGCCAGCGGGTGGACTAGCGGGGACACCGGGGAGCTGTTTTTT | CASGWTSGDTGELFF
TRBJ2-5 | . | once | TRBV5-5 | TGTGCCAGCAGCGTAACAGTAGACCACCAAGAGACCCAGTACTTC | CASSVTVDHQETQYF
TRBJ2-7 | . | . | TRBV6-5 | TGTGCCAGCAGTTATGGTCGGGGTATAGCCTACGAGCAGTACTTC | CASSYGRGIAYEQYF
TRBJ1-5 | . | . | TRBV5-6 | TGTGCCAGCAGCCCTGGGGGGTTCCGGGAGCCCCAGCATTTT | CASSPGGFREPQHF
TRBJ2-7 | TRBD1 | once | TRBV29-1 | TGCAGCGCCGCGACAGGGAGTTACGAGCAGTACTTC | CSAATGSYEQYF
TRBJ2-7 | TRBD1 | . | TRBV19 | TGTGCCAGTAGTATCTTGTGGGACAGGGTTCAATCAAGGGGCGAGCAGTACTTC | CASSILWDRVQSRGEQYF
TRBJ2-5 | . | . | TRBV5-4 | TGTGCCAGCAGCTTGGGGGGAGAGGAGACCCAGTACTTC | CASSLGGEETQYF
TRBJ1-1 | . | few | TRBV27 | TGTGCCAGTCGATACCGGGACACGAGATATGAAGCTTTCTTT | CASRYRDTRYEAFF
TRBJ2-5 | . | . | TRBV9 | TGTGCCAGCAGCGTAGCTCTGGCGGAGAGTCAAGAGACCCAGTACTTC | CASSVALAESQETQYF
TRBJ1-3 | TRBD1 | few | TRBV2 | TGTGCCAGCGAAGGAGGGGACAGTTCGGCTGGAAACACCATATATTTT | CASEGGDSSAGNTIYF
TRBJ2-7 | TRBD1 | . | TRBV9 | TGTGCCAGCAGCCCTCAACGGACAGGGGTTTTCGAGCAGTACTTC | CASSPQRTGVFEQYF
TRBJ2-5 | TRBD1 | . | TRBV5-1 | TGCGCCAGCGGTCCGGGACAGGCGGAGACCCAGTACTTC | CASGPGQAETQYF
TRBJ2-4 | . | . | TRBV15 | TGTGCCACCAGCAGAGATCGGGGGTCGTCCGGGGCCAAAAACATTCAGTACTTC | CATSRDRGSSGAKNIQYF
TRBJ2-2 | . | . | TRBV7-2 | TGTGCCAGCAGCGCCGCTCGGGGAGCCGAGAACGGGGAGCTGTTTTTT | CASSAARGAENGELFF
TRBJ1-2 | . | . | TRBV30 | TGTGCCTGTCAACTACCCGTTGACTATGGCTACACCTTC | CACQLPVDYGYTF
TRBJ2-5 | TRBD2 | . | TRBV5-4 | TGTGCCAGCAGCTTCTCCGGGACTAGGTCACAAGAGACCCAGTACTTC | CASSFSGTRSQETQYF
TRBJ1-1 | . | . | TRBV19 | TGTGCCAGTAGTATAGAAACGGGGGGCACTGAAGCTTTCTTT | CASSIETGGTEAFF
TRBJ1-1 | . | . | TRBV7-8 | TGTGCCAGCAGCTTAGCGGGCAGCTTCGCCCGCTTTGCTTTCTTT | CASSLAGSFARFAFF
TRBJ2-4 | . | once | TRBV9 | TGTGCCAGCAGCGTAGGGCAGGGGGGCAAAAACATTCAGTACTTC | CASSVGQGGKNIQYF
TRBJ1-1 | TRBD1 | . | TRBV5-4 | TGTGCCAGCAGTTTTACAGGGGGTGAGTACACTGAAGCTTTCTTT | CASSFTGGEYTEAFF
TRBJ2-5 | TRBD2 | . | TRBV5-1 | TGCGCCAGCAGCTTGCGCGGGGGGCCAGAGACCCAGTACTTC | CASSLRGGPETQYF
TRBJ2-7 | TRBD1 | . | TRBV12-5 | TGTGCTAGTGGCCGCGGACAGGGGTACTACGAGCAGTACTTC | CASGRGQGYYEQYF
TRBJ2-7 | . | . | TRBV7-9 | TGTGCCAGCAGCTTAACCCAGGGACTGCTCTCCTACGAGCAGTACTTC | CASSLTQGLLSYEQYF
TRBJ1-6 | . | few | TRBV5-8 | TGTGCCAGCAGCGCCCTCCCAGGGGTGTTTAATTCACCCCTCCACTTT | CASSALPGVFNSPLHF
TRBJ1-3 | . | once | TRBV5-4 | TGTGCCACCGGTCCCGGAAACACCATATATTTT | CATGPGNTIYF
TRBJ1-5 | TRBD1 | . | TRBV4-1 | TGCGCCAGCAGCCATACCGGGACAGGGGACCAGCCCCAGCATTTT | CASSHTGTGDQPQHF
TRBJ2-5 | TRBD1 | once | TRBV7-2 | TGTGCCAGCAGCTTAGACAGGGGGCTTGAGACCCAGTACTTC | CASSLDRGLETQYF